This TCR beta chain derives from a study of blood T cell repertoires in COVID-19. About the study: PBMCs, B-cell-depleted T cells, or T cells provided the cDNA or gDNA that made up the material.

In terms of age and location, participants ranged from roughly 18 to 100 years and lived in roughly 22 US areas. Cohorts were assigned according to the clinical history that participants reported. In the study's own analysis: Scientists estimated how many nucleated cells there were by amplifying reference gene primers. Some clones are missing from TCRdb's copy, which holds only in-frame ones; the method was immunoSEQ multiplex PCR. Clone size and the V and J calls come from that table; the DNA yielded D and trimming. The sample lists a few hundred thousand clones; roughly nine tenths were seen once. The clonotype was recovered from a woman between 55 and 75 years old who had recovered from COVID-19. Sequenced material: PBMCs or T cells enriched from blood (not recorded which).

DNA of the CDR3: TGTGCCAGCAGCAAATTGGAACAGCCTAACTATGGCTACACCTTC. Its protein is CASSKLEQPNYGYTF. The rearrangement joins TRBV21-1 to TRBJ1-2; the table names TRBD1, a call not compared with the DNA. TRBV21-1 is termed a pseudogene. The CDR3 is 15 residues long.